This T cell receptor (beta chain) derives from a study of CD8 T cells in ankylosing spondylitis. Quantitative 5'-RACE was performed with molecular barcodes, and it yielded the TCR beta libraries. TCRdb processed the 5' RACE reads anew with MiXCR; each CDR3 protein has one entry. The sample comprises 250,000 to 300,000 distinct CDR3 sequences, 15% to 25% of which are singletons, and roughly 8% rests with the top ten. Trimming at V came to 5 bases and at J to 2 bases, leaving 7 bases not matched to a gene. This CDR3 spans 16 amino acids. Looked up from germline, CDR1 is LGHDT and CDR2 is YNNKEL (reference sequence). Overall study findings and caveats: In ankylosing spondylitis patients, matched synovial fluid reportedly showed significant enrichment of disease-linked clones. Disease-linked clones bore a CD8+ phenotype, appearing relatively rarely in peripheral blood.

In its sample, this clonotype was seen a few times. Its antigen remains unidentified. The TCR originated in a male donor with ankylosing spondylitis or in good health (not recorded which). The rearrangement joins TRBV3-1 to TRBJ2-5, with TRBD2 identical over 11 bases. Sequences were obtained from blood, either unsorted or a sorted T cell fraction (not recorded which). This chain's CDR3 is CASSSRLAGIQETQYF. The CDR3 coding sequence is TGTGCCAGCAGCTCCCGACTAGCGGGGATTCAAGAGACCCAGTACTTC.